This is a list of T cell receptor beta chains from one sample in a study of blood T cell repertoires in COVID-19. Some clones are missing from TCRdb's copy, which holds only in-frame ones; the method was immunoSEQ multiplex PCR. The sample carries some 150,000 clones, 85% recorded once. Sequencing was performed on peripheral blood. These receptors came from a human donor with acute or convalescent COVID-19. The donor label of this sample is uncertain. The CDR3 runs from the conserved cysteine through the conserved F or W. Fields, in order: V gene, D gene, CDR3 length, J gene, clone size, CDR3 protein, CDR3 DNA. A D gene is named only where the DNA matches it firmly. Size is omitted from some rows. Given values are once, few, many or a class for expanded clones.

TRBV9	.	16	TRBJ2-3	.	CASSVGEGSGTDTQYF	TGTGCCAGCAGCGTAGGAGAGGGTTCAGGCACAGATACGCAGTATTTT
TRBV9	TRBD2	14	TRBJ2-2	.	CASSVASGTGELFF	TGTGCCAGCAGCGTTGCTAGCGGAACCGGGGAGCTGTTTTTT
TRBV2	TRBD1	14	TRBJ1-5	.	CASSDRGSNQPQHF	TGTGCCAGCAGCGACAGGGGGAGCAATCAGCCCCAGCATTTT
TRBV10-3	TRBD1	11	TRBJ1-1	.	CAISGTGEAFF	TGTGCCATCAGTGGGACAGGGGAAGCTTTCTTT
TRBV12-5	.	14	TRBJ2-5	.	CASGLVRSQETQYF	TGTGCTAGTGGTTTGGTCAGATCGCAAGAGACCCAGTACTTC
TRBV7-2	TRBD2	17	TRBJ2-2	once	CASSGSGTRANTGELFF	TGTGCCAGCAGCGGGAGCGGGACTAGAGCGAACACCGGGGAGCTGTTTTTT
TRBV28	.	13	TRBJ2-2	.	CASIQGNTGELFF	TGTGCCAGCATCCAGGGGAACACCGGGGAGCTGTTTTTT
TRBV24-1	.	14	TRBJ2-1	.	CATSDLRGGREQFF	TGTGCCACCAGTGATTTGAGGGGTGGGCGTGAGCAGTTCTTC
TRBV9	.	13	TRBJ1-1	few	CASSVRHNTEAFF	TGTGCCAGCAGCGTAAGACACAACACTGAAGCTTTCTTT
TRBV12-3/TRBV12-4	TRBD2	13	TRBJ2-2	.	CASKWTSVGELFF	TGTGCCAGCAAGTGGACTAGCGTGGGGGAGCTGTTTTTT
TRBV12-3/TRBV12-4	.	12	TRBJ2-7	.	CASSSPRDEQYF	TGTGCCAGCAGTTCCCCCAGGGACGAGCAGTACTTC
TRBV6-5	.	13	TRBJ1-5	.	CASGEGSNQPQHF	TGTGCCAGCGGGGAGGGAAGCAATCAGCCCCAGCATTTT
TRBV12-3/TRBV12-4	.	12	TRBJ2-5	.	CASSPGAETQYF	TGTGCCAGCAGCCCAGGCGCGGAGACCCAGTACTTC
TRBV29-1	.	14	TRBJ2-2	.	CSVQGRSDTGELFF	TGCAGCGTTCAAGGCAGGTCTGACACCGGGGAGCTGTTTTTT
TRBV7-8	.	14	TRBJ1-6	.	CASSLDGGNSPLHF	TGTGCCAGCAGCTTGGACGGAGGCAATTCACCCCTCCACTTT
TRBV18	.	13	TRBJ1-2	.	CASSPDSYYGYTF	TGTGCCAGCTCACCCGACAGTTACTATGGCTACACCTTC
TRBV5-1	TRBD1	15	TRBJ2-5	once	CASSPGTGGQETQYF	TGCGCCAGCAGCCCCGGGACAGGGGGCCAAGAGACCCAGTACTTC
TRBV4-3	TRBD2	15	TRBJ2-3	.	CASSQASGITDTQYF	TGCGCCAGCAGCCAAGCTAGCGGGATAACAGATACGCAGTATTTT
TRBV27	TRBD1	14	TRBJ1-4	.	CASRPGTGIEKLFF	TGTGCCAGCAGACCAGGGACAGGGATTGAAAAACTGTTTTTT
TRBV28	TRBD1	14	TRBJ1-2	once	CASSLRGRSSGYTF	TGTGCCAGCAGTCTTAGGGGGCGCTCCTCTGGCTACACCTTC
TRBV21-1	.	15	TRBJ1-4	.	CASSAKQGATEKLFF	TGTGCCAGCAGCGCAAAACAGGGGGCGACTGAAAAACTGTTTTTT
TRBV5-1	.	15	TRBJ2-5	.	CASSLVTGGAETQYF	TGCGCCAGCAGCTTGGTAACGGGGGGCGCCGAGACCCAGTACTTC
TRBV4-3	.	17	TRBJ1-1	.	CASSQDSQGILNTEAFF	TGCGCCAGCAGCCAAGATTCTCAGGGGATATTGAACACTGAAGCTTTCTTT
TRBV6-5	.	12	TRBJ2-5	.	CAAGQYQETQYF	TGTGCCGCCGGACAGTACCAAGAGACCCAGTACTTC
TRBV19	.	18	TRBJ1-2	.	CASSVAGRGPPYIYGYTF	TGTGCCAGTAGTGTCGCGGGCAGGGGCCCACCATACATCTATGGCTACACCTTC
TRBV7-9	.	15	TRBJ1-5	.	CASSLAGGTNQPQHF	TGTGCCAGCAGCTTAGCTGGGGGCACCAACCAGCCCCAGCATTTT
TRBV6-5	.	15	TRBJ2-5	.	CASSRSFVREETQYF	TGTGCCAGCAGCCGCTCCTTCGTCCGGGAGGAGACCCAGTACTTC
TRBV4-1	TRBD2	18	TRBJ2-3	.	CASSQEEGLAGGGDTQYF	TGCGCCAGCAGCCAAGAAGAAGGACTAGCGGGGGGCGGGGATACGCAGTATTTT
TRBV25-1	TRBD1	16	TRBJ2-3	.	CASSELPGQGRDTQYF	TGTGCCAGCAGTGAACTCCCGGGACAGGGCCGAGATACGCAGTATTTT
TRBV10-1	.	14	TRBJ1-2	.	CASSDRTENYGYTF	TGCGCCAGCAGTGACCGGACAGAGAACTATGGCTACACCTTC
TRBV5-8	.	12	TRBJ1-6	.	CASSFTWPPLHF	TGTGCCAGCAGCTTTACGTGGCCACCCCTCCACTTT
TRBV5-4	TRBD1	16	TRBJ1-4	.	CASSPSLAGTVEKLFF	TGTGCCAGCAGCCCATCGCTCGCCGGGACAGTTGAAAAACTGTTTTTT
TRBV6-4	.	12	TRBJ2-3	.	CATSGSTDTQYF	TGTGCCACCTCAGGGTCCACAGATACGCAGTATTTT
TRBV28	.	15	TRBJ1-6	medium-sized	CASSLVTDGNSPLHF	TGTGCCAGCAGTTTAGTGACAGATGGTAATTCACCCCTCCACTTT
TRBV6-2/TRBV6-3	TRBD1	17	TRBJ1-5	.	CASSNGGQSYSNQPQHF	TGTGCCAGCAGTAACGGGGGACAGTCATATAGCAATCAGCCCCAGCATTTT
TRBV7-8	TRBD1	14	TRBJ1-2	.	CASSHPGQGKGYTF	TGTGCCAGCAGCCACCCGGGACAGGGAAAAGGCTACACCTTC
TRBV10-3	.	11	TRBJ2-1	.	CAISPANEQFF	TGTGCCATCAGCCCTGCGAATGAGCAGTTCTTC
TRBV18	TRBD1	15	TRBJ1-6	.	CATRTGDRDNSPLHF	TGTGCCACCAGGACGGGGGACAGGGACAATTCACCCCTCCACTTT
TRBV24-1	TRBD1	13	TRBJ1-1	.	CATTGGAGTEAFF	TGTGCCACAACAGGGGGCGCGGGCACTGAAGCTTTCTTT
TRBV7-2	.	15	TRBJ1-2	.	CASSLVFSQGGGYTF	TGTGCCAGCAGCTTAGTCTTTTCTCAGGGCGGTGGCTACACCTTC
TRBV29-1	.	13	TRBJ2-7	.	CSGRRAGSYEQYF	TGCAGCGGTCGGCGGGCAGGCTCCTACGAGCAGTACTTC
TRBV7-2	.	14	TRBJ2-7	.	CASSLMGSSYEQYF	TGTGCCAGCAGCTTAATGGGCAGCTCCTACGAGCAGTACTTC
TRBV15	.	14	TRBJ2-1	.	CATGRGGSYNEQFF	TGTGCCACCGGTAGGGGCGGCTCCTACAATGAGCAGTTCTTC
TRBV19	.	14	TRBJ2-3	.	CASSIPSGPDTQYF	TGTGCCAGTAGTATACCCAGCGGTCCAGATACGCAGTATTTT
TRBV19	.	15	TRBJ1-1	.	CASSIFGALNTEAFF	TGTGCCAGTAGTATATTTGGGGCTTTAAACACTGAAGCTTTCTTT
TRBV27	.	12	TRBJ1-5	.	CASSAGNQPQHF	TGTGCCAGCTCGGCGGGCAATCAGCCCCAGCATTTT